The 9 T cell receptor beta chains given below trace back to one sample, sequenced in a study of graft-versus-host responses after intestinal transplantation (dated by TCRdb to about 2021). The sample's time point label is to be understood as: cells obtained before transplantation from donor or recipient. The library was made by the immunoSEQ multiplex PCR assay. The table comes from immuneACCESS by way of TCRdb, which keeps in-frame sequences with V and J called. Part of the clones is missing from these tables; in studies checked, under half for an unresolved V gene and the rest for unknown reasons. The sample yields 50,000 to 75,000 clones; 94% were counted once. The biggest ten clones account for 0.35% to 0.45% of the sample. No antigen has been identified for these receptors. The specimen was unstimulated CD4+ T cells sorted from spleen or lymph node cells, collected before transplant. The receptors shown here come from a human donor who was the organ donor for an intestinal transplant.

V is TRBV19 and J is TRBJ2-3; tentative D call: TRBD2 (5 bases). Trimming took off 7 bases at V and 2 bases at J, with 16 bases between the two ends. The CDR3 covers 15 residues. Germline assignment: CDR1 LNHDA and CDR2 SQIVND (reference sequence). CDR3 in amino acids: CASNVGLAHTDTQYF. CDR3 coding DNA: TGTGCCAGTAACGTAGGCCTAGCCCACACAGATACGCAGTATTTT.

The CDR3: CASSPQGMVNQPQHF. In DNA, the CDR3 is TGTGCCAGCAGCCCACAGGGAATGGTCAATCAGCCCCAGCATTTT. The V gene is TRBV9, the J gene TRBJ1-5; possible D gene TRBD1, 6 bases. This CDR3 contains 15 residues. V was shortened by 4 bases and J by 3 bases, with 14 bases between the two germline ends. CDR1 and CDR2 (germline): SGDLS, YYNGEE.

The chain couples TRBV6-5 to TRBJ1-3, with D perhaps matching TRBD1 (5 bases). Trimming removed 4 bases from V and 2 bases from J, with 9 bases in between. CDR1 and CDR2 (germline): MNHEY, SVGAGI. CDR3 size: 14 residues. CDR3 sequence: CASSLGVTGNTIYF. In nucleotides, the CDR3 is TGTGCCAGCAGTTTAGGGGTAACTGGAAACACCATATATTTT.

The genes are TRBV5-6 and TRBJ2-1, with TRBD2 matching 12 bases. V lost 5 bases to trimming and J lost 9 bases; unmatched junction nucleotides: 9. The germline gives CDR1 SGHDT, CDR2 YYEEEE. This CDR3 region has 15 residues. The DNA for the CDR3 is TGTGCCAGCAGACGGCTAGCGGGGGGGCCAGGTGAGCAGTTCTTC. Amino acid sequence: CASRRLAGGPGEQFF.

The CDR3 region has the DNA TGTGCCAGCTCACCGGGACAGGGAAAGGCCTCCGGAAACACCATATATTTT. It translates to CASSPGQGKASGNTIYF. V is TRBV18 and J is TRBJ1-3; 9 bases fit TRBD1. This CDR3 has 17 residues. The germline gives CDR1 KGHSH, CDR2 LQKENI. After removal of 3 bases from V and 4 bases from J, the junction contained 10 bases not matched to a gene.

The chain links TRBV2 to TRBJ2-1, with D tentatively TRBD2 (5 bases). With 3 bases removed from V and 8 bases from J, the gap between germline ends came to 8 bases. This CDR3 is 12 amino acids long. Germline CDR1 reads SNHLY; CDR2 reads FYNNEI. The CDR3 sequence is CASSERGYEQFF. DNA of the CDR3: TGTGCCAGCAGTGAGCGCGGGTATGAGCAGTTCTTC.

The chain joins TRBV5-6 to TRBJ2-7; D ambiguous. Trimming pared 2 bases from V and 6 bases from J, leaving 9 bases between. This CDR3 comprises 12 residues. Germline V gene data show CDR1 as SGHDT and CDR2 as YYEEEE. The DNA of the CDR3 is TGTGCCAGCAGCTTCGCATTCCGCGAGCAGTACTTC. Its protein is CASSFAFREQYF.

The J gene is TRBJ2-5, the V gene TRBV4-1; D is possibly TRBD2 (6 bases). The CDR3 covers 14 residues. Germline lookup yields CDR1 MGHRA and CDR2 YSYEKL. The V gene lost 1 base and the J gene lost 3 bases, with 9 bases spanning the gap. CDR3 sequence reads: CASSQVGLEETQYF. Here the CDR3 DNA reads TGCGCCAGCAGCCAAGTGGGACTCGAAGAGACCCAGTACTTC.

Here the CDR3 reads CASSLVGDGYTF. In DNA, the CDR3 is TGTGCCAGCAGCTTAGTCGGGGACGGCTACACCTTC. V is TRBV7-2 and J is TRBJ1-2; D might be TRBD1 (5 bases). CDR1 and CDR2 (germline): SGHTA, FQGNSA. The V end was cut by 1 base, the J end by 8 bases, with 8 bases between. The CDR3 spans 12 residues. The complete variable domain, with remaining parts taken from reference TRBV7-2 and TRBJ1-2, reads GAGVSQSPSNKVTEKGKDVELRCDPISGHTALYWYRQSLGQGLEFLIYFQGNSAPDKSGLPSDRFSAERTGGSVSTLTIQRTQQEDSAVYLCASSLVGDGYTFGSGTRLTVV.